This T cell receptor (beta chain) was identified in a study of T cells in Graves' hyperthyroidism and ophthalmopathy. Study findings and constraints: Most thyroid clonotypes that were expanded above 0.001 also turned up in blood. Ophthalmopathy could be told apart from stable hyperthyroidism with a 13 V-J model.

Calling Graves' hyperthyroidism stable meant ophthalmopathy did not progress within 18 months. The CDR3 runs to 12 residues. Trimming removed 0 bases at V and 7 bases at J, with 7 bases between. Per germline, CDR1 MNHNS and CDR2 SASEGT. Amplification of TCR beta CDR3 regions used RNA as the template. A set of HTBI primers served as the primers for a first-round RT-PCR of the TCR CDR3. TCRdb re-called the multiplex PCR reads through MiXCR, storing one row per CDR3 protein. The table has hundreds of thousands of distinct CDR3 sequences, around 15% seen once. This clonotype was counted only a few times. Its antigen is not known.

The rearrangement uses TRBV6-1 and TRBJ2-7; the D call may be TRBD1 or TRBD2 (5 bases each). Specimen: blood. The TCR originated in a woman younger than 35 with Graves' hyperthyroidism. CDR3 residues: CASSEAGVEQYF. The CDR3 region has the DNA TGTGCCAGCAGTGAAGCGGGGGTAGAGCAGTACTTC.